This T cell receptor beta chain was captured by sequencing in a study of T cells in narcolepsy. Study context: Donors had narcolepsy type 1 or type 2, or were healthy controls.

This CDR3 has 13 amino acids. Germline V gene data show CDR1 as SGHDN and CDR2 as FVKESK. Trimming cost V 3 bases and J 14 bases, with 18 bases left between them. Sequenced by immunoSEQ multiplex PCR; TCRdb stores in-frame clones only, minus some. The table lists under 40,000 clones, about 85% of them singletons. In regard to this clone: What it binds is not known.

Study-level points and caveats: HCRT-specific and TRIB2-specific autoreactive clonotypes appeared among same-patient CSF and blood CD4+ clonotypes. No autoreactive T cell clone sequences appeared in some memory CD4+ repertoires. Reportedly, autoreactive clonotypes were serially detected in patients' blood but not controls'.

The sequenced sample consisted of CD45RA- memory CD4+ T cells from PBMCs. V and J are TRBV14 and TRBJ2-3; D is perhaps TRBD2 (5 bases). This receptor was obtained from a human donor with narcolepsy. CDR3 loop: CASSQQTAGRSYF. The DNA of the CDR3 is TGTGCCAGCAGCCAGCAAACCGCGGGTCGCTCGTATTTT.